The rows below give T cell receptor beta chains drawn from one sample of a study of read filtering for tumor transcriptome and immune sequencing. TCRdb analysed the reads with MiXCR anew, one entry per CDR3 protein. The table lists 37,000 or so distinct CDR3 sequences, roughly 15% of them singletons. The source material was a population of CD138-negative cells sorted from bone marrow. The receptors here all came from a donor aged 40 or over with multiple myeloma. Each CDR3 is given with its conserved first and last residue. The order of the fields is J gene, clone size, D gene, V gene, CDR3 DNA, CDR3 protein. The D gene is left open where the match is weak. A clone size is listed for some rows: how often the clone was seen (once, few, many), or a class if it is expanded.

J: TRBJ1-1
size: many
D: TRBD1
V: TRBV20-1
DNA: TGCAGTGCTAGGACAGGGGGCATGGGCACTGAAGCTTTCTTT
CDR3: CSARTGGMGTEAFF

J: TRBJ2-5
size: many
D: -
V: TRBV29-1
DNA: TGCAGCGTAAAACAGGGCCGGGAGACCCAGTACTTC
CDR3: CSVKQGRETQYF

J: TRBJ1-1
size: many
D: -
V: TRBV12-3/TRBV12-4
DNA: TGTGCCAGCAATCGAAGCGGGCCCCGGATCATGAACACTGAAGCTTCCTTT
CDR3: CASNRSGPRIMNTEASF

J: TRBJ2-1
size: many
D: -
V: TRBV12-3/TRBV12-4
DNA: TGTGCCAGCAGTTTTGAGGGGAAGTTGTGGGGGTACAATGAGCAGTTCTTC
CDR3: CASSFEGKLWGYNEQFF

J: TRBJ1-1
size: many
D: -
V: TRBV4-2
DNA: TGTGCCAGCAGCCAAGATAAGGCGGGAAGTGTTTGGGCTGAAGCTTTCTTT
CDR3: CASSQDKAGSVWAEAFF

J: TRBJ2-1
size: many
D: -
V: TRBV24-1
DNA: TGTGCCACCAGTGGAAATGTAGGGGCTGAGCAGTTCTTC
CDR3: CATSGNVGAEQFF

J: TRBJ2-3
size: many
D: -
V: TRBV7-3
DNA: TGTGCCAGCAGCCAAACATCAGACCCCGCGGGGGATACGCAGTATTTT
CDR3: CASSQTSDPAGDTQYF

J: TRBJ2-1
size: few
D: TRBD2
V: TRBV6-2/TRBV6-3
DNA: TGTGCCAGCAGCTCTTGCGGACTAGCGGACAATGAGCAGTTCTTC
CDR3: CASSSCGLADNEQFF

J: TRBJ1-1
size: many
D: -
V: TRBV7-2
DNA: TGTGCCAGCAGCTTAGCGAGGAACGGTGAAGCTTTCTTT
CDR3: CASSLARNGEAFF

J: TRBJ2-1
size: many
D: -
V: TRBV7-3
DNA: TGTGCCAGCAGCTCAGTCAACAATGAGCAGTTCTTC
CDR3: CASSSVNNEQFF

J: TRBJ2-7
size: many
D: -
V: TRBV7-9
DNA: TGTGCCAGCAGCTTAGCGGTACACCCCTACGAGCAGTACTTC
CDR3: CASSLAVHPYEQYF

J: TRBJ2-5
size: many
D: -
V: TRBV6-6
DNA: TGTGCCAGCAGTTTTCCTGGGGAGACCCAGTACTTC
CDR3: CASSFPGETQYF

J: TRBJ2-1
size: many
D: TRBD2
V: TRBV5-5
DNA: TGTGCCAGCAGCTCGACTTCTAGCGGGGTAACCTACAATGAGCAGTTCTTC
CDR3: CASSSTSSGVTYNEQFF

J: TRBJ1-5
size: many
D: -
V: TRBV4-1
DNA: TGCGCCAGCAGCCATCTACTCGCCGGCTCTCAGCCCCAGCATTTT
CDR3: CASSHLLAGSQPQHF

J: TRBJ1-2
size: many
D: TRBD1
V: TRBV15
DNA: TGTGCCACCAGTACCGGGACAGAAAGGAGTGGCTACACCTTC
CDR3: CATSTGTERSGYTF

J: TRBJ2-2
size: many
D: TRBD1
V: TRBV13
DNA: TGTGCCAGCAGCTGGACCGGGACAGCTAACACCGGGGAGCTGTTTTTT
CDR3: CASSWTGTANTGELFF

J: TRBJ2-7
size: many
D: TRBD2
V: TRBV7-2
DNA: TGTGCCAGCAGCCCGGTGGGGGGGGGGTCCTACGAGCAGTACTTC
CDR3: CASSPVGGGSYEQYF

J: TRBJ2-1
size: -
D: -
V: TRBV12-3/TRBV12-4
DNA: TGTGCCAGCAGTTTTCGGGGGGCAGGGCCAAATGAGCAGTTCTTC
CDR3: CASSFRGAGPNEQFF

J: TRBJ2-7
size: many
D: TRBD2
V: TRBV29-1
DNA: TGCAGCGTTGAAGGAGCGGGAGGGTACGAGCAGTACTTC
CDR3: CSVEGAGGYEQYF

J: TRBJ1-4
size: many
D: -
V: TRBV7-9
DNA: TGTGCCAGCAGCCTAAACCCACAGGGTGGGCATAATGAAAAACTGTTTTTT
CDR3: CASSLNPQGGHNEKLFF

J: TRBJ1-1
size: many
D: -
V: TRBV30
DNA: TGTGCCTGGAGCCCCAAACCCCGCGGTGGGGCTTTCTTT
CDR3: CAWSPKPRGGAFF

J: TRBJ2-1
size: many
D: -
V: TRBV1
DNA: TGCACCACGGACGGGTCCGCTTTGAGAAATGAGCAGTTCTTC
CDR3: CTTDGSALRNEQFF

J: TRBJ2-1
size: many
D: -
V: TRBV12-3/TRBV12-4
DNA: TGTGCCAGCATCGCAGTGAATGGGGTGTACAATGAGCAGTTCTTC
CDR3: CASIAVNGVYNEQFF

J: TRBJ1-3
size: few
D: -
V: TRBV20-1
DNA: TGCAGTGCTAGAGATTTTGGTCAGGGGCGTCAAGGAAACCCTGGAAACACCATATATTTT
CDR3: CSARDFGQGRQGNPGNTIYF

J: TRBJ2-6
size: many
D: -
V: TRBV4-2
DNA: TGTGCCAGCAGCCAAGATCAGTTTAGGGCCAACGTCCTGACTTTC
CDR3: CASSQDQFRANVLTF

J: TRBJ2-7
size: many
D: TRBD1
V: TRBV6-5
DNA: TGTGCCAGCGGGACAGGAGGGCACGAGCAGTACTTC
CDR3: CASGTGGHEQYF

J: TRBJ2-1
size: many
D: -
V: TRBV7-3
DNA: TGTGCCAGCAGCTTACAGGTCGGTGAGCAGTTCTTC
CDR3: CASSLQVGEQFF

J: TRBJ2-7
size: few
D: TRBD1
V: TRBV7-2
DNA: TGTGCCAGCAGCTCCACAGGGAGACAGGGCAGCTCCTACGAGCAGTACTTC
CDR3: CASSSTGRQGSSYEQYF

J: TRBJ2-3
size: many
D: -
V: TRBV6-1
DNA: TGTGCCAGCAGTGAAGCGCCAGCGGCAGATACGCAGTATTTT
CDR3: CASSEAPAADTQYF

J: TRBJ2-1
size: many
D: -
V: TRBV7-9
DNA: TGTGCCAGCACCCGGACCGGGAGAGGAGACAATGAGCAGTTCTTC
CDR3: CASTRTGRGDNEQFF

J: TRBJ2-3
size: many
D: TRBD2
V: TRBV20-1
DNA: TGCAGTGCAGAGCGGGAGGAGGATACGCAGTATTTT
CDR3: CSAEREEDTQYF

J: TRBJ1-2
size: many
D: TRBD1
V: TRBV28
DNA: TGTGCCAGCAGTTTAATCTTGGGACAGGGACGGGGCGGTGGCTACACCTTC
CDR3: CASSLILGQGRGGGYTF

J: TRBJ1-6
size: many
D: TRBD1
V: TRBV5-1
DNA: TGCGCCAGCAGCCTACTGACAGGGGAGGATTCACCCCTCCACTTT
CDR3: CASSLLTGEDSPLHF

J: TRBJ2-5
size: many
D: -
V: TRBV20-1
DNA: TGCAGTGCTACCTCGGGACCTGAGGCCCAGTACTTC
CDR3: CSATSGPEAQYF

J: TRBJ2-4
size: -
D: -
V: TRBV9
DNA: TGTGCCAGCAGCGTAGAAGGAGTAGCCAAAAACACTCAGTACTTC
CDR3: CASSVEGVAKNTQYF

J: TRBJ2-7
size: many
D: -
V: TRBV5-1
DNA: TGCGCCAGCAGCTTGGCCGGGGCAGAGACCTCCTACGAGCAGTACTTC
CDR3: CASSLAGAETSYEQYF

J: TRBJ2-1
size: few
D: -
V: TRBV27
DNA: TGTGCCAACAGTTTTAACAGTTACAATGAGCAGTTCTTC
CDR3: CANSFNSYNEQFF

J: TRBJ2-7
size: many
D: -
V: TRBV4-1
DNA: TGCGCCAGCAGCCAAGTACCCGCGACCGAGCAGTACTTC
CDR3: CASSQVPATEQYF

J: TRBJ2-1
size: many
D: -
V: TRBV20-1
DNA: TGCAGTCACCCGGGCCCCATCGCCCATGAGCAGTTCTTC
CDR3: CSHPGPIAHEQFF

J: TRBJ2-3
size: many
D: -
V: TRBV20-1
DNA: TGCAGTGCTCCCGCGGGCAGCACAGATACGCAGTATTTT
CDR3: CSAPAGSTDTQYF